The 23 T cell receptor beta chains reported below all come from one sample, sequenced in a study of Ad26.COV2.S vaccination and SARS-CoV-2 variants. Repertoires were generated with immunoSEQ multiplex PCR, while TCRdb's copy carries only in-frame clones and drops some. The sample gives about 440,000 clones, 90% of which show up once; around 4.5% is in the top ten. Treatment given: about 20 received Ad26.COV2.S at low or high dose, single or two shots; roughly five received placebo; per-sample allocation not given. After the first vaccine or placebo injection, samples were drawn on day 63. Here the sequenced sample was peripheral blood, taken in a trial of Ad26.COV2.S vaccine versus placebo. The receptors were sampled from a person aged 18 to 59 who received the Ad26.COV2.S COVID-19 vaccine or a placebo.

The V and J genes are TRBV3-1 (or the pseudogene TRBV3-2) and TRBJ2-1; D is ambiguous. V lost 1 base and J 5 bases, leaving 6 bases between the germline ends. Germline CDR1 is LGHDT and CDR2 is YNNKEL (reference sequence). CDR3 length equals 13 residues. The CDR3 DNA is TGTGCCAGCAGCCAAGGAGGACACAATGAGCAGTTCTTC. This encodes CASSQGGHNEQFF.

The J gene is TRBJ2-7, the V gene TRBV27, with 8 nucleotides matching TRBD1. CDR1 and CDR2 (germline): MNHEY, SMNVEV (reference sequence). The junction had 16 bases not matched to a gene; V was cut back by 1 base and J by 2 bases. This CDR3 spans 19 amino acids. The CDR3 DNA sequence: TGTGCCAGCAGTTTATTTGGACAGGGTTTAGGCGGGACCCCCTACGAGCAGTACTTC. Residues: CASSLFGQGLGGTPYEQYF.

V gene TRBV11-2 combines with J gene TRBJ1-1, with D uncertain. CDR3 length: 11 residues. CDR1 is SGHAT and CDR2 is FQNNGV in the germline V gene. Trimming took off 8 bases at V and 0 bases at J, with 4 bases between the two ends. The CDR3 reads CASLMNTEAFF. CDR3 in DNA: TGTGCCAGCTTAATGAACACTGAAGCTTTCTTT.

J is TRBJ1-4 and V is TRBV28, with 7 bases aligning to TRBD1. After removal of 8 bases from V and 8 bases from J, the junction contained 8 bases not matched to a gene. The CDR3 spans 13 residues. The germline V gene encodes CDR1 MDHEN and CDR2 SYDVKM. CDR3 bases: TGTGCCAGCGGACAGGCCAGGCTAGAAAAACTGTTTTTT. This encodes CASGQARLEKLFF.

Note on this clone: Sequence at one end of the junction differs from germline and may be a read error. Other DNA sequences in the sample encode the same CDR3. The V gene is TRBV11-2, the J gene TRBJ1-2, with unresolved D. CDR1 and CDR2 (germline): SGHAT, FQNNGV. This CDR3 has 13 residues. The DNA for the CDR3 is TGTGCTAGCAGCTTAGGTTGGTCCTATGGCTACACCTTC. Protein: CASSLGWSYGYTF. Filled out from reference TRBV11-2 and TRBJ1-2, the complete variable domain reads EAGVAQSPRYKIIEKRQSVAFWCNPISGHATLYWYQQILGQGPKLLIQFQNNGVVDDSQLPKDRFSAERLKGVDSTLKIQPAKLEDSAVYLCASSLGWSYGYTFGSGTRLTVV.

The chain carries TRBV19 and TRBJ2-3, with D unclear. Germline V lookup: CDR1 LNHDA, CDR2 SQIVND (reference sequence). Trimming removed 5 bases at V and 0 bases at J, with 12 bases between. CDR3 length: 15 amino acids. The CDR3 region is CASSGTPFSTDTQYF. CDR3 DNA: TGTGCCAGTAGTGGAACACCCTTTAGCACAGATACGCAGTATTTT. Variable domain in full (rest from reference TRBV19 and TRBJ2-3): DGGITQSPKYLFRKEGQNVTLSCEQNLNHDAMYWYRQDPGQGLRLIYYSQIVNDFQKGDIAEGYSVSREKKESFPLTVTSAQKNPTAFYLCASSGTPFSTDTQYFGPGTRLTVL.

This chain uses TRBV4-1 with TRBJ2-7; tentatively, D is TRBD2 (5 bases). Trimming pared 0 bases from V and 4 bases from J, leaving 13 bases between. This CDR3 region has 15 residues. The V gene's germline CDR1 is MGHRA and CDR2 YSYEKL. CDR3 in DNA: TGCGCCAGCAGCCAAGAAGTCTGGACTGGGTACGAGCAGTACTTC. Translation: CASSQEVWTGYEQYF.

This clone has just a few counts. Here the CDR3 DNA reads TGCAGCGTGGGGAGTACTTCCTACGAGCAGTACTTC. Translating gives CSVGSTSYEQYF. This chain uses TRBV29-1 with TRBJ2-7; D possibly corresponds to TRBD2 (5 bases). This CDR3 is 12 amino acids long. V was shortened by 6 bases and J by 1 base, with 10 bases between the two germline ends. Germline V gene sequence: CDR1 SQVTM, CDR2 ANQGSEA.

In nucleotides, the CDR3 is TGTGCCAGCAGCCCTTCGTACTACGAGCAGTACTTC. It yields the protein CASSPSYYEQYF. The V and J genes are TRBV6-2 or TRBV6-3 and TRBJ2-7; D not certain. There are 12 residues in the CDR3. Germline V gives CDR1 MNHEY, CDR2 SVGEGT. Trimming shortened V by 6 bases and J by 3 bases, and 9 bases separated the two germline ends.

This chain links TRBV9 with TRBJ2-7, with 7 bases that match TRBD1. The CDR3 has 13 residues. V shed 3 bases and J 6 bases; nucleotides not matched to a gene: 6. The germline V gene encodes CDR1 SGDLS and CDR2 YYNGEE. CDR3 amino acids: CASSELGGLEQYF. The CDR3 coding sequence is TGTGCCAGCAGCGAGCTAGGGGGCCTCGAGCAGTACTTC.

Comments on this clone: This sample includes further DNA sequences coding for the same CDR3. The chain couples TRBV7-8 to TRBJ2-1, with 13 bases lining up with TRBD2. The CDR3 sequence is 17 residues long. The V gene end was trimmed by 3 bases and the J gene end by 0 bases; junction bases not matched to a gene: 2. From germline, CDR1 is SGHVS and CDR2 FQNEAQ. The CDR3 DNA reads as TGTGCCAGCAGCTTGGGACTAGCGGGGTTCTCCTACAATGAGCAGTTCTTC. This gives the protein CASSLGLAGFSYNEQFF.

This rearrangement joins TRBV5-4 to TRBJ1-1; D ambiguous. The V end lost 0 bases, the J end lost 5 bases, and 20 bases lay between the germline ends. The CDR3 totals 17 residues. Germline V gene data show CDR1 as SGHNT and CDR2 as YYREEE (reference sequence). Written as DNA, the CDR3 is TGTGCCAGCAGCTTGGGCGGGCAGAGGTTTAGGTGGACTGAAGCTTTCTTT. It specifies CASSLGGQRFRWTEAFF. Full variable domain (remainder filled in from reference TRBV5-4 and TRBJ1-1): ETGVTQSPTHLIKTRGQQVTLRCSSQSGHNTVSWYQQALGQGPQFIFQYYREEENGRGNFPPRFSGLQFPNYSSELNVNALELDDSALYLCASSLGGQRFRWTEAFFGQGTRLTVV.

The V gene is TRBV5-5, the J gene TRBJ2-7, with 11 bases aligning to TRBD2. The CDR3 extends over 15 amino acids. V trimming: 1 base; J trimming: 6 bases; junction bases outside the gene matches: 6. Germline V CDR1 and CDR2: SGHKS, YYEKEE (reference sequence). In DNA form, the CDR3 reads TGTGCCAGCAGCTTGATTCTAGCGGGAGGACGCGAGCAGTACTTC. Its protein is CASSLILAGGREQYF. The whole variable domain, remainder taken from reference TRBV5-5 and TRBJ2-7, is DAGVTQSPTHLIKTRGQQVTLRCSPISGHKSVSWYQQVLGQGPQFIFQYYEKEERGRGNFPDRFSARQFPNYSSELNVNALLLGDSALYLCASSLILAGGREQYFGPGTRLTVT.

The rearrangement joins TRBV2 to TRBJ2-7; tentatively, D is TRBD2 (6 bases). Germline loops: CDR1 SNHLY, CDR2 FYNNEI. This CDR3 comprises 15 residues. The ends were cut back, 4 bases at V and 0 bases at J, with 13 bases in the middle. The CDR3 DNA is TGTGCCAGCAGTGGGGTCCTAGCGAGCTCCTACGAGCAGTACTTC. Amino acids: CASSGVLASSYEQYF.

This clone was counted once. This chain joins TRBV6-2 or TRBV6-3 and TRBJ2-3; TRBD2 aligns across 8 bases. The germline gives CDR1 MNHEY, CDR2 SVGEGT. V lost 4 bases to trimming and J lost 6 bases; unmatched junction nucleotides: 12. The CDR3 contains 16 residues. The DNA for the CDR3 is TGTGCCAGCAGTTTCCCGTCGGGAGGGTTGGACGATACGCAGTATTTT. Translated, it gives CASSFPSGGLDDTQYF.

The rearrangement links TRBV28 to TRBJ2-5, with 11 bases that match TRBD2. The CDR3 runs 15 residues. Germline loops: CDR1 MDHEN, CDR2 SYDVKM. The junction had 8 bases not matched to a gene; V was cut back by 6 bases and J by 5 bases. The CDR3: CASSHLTSGTETQYF. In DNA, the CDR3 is TGTGCCAGCAGCCACCTGACTAGCGGGACTGAGACCCAGTACTTC.

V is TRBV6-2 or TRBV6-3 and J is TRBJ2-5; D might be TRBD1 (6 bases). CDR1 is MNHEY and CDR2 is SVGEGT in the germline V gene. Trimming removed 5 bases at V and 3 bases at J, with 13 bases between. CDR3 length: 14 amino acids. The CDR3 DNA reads TGTGCCAGCAGTCGGTTGGGGGCTGAAGAGACCCAGTACTTC. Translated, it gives CASSRLGAEETQYF.

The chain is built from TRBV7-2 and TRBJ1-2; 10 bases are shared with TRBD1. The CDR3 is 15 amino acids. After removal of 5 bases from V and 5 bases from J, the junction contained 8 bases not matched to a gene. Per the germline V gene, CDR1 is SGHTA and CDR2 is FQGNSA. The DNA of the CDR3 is TGTGCCAGCAGCACCTTCGACAGGGGGCCTTATGGCTACACCTTC. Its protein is CASSTFDRGPYGYTF.

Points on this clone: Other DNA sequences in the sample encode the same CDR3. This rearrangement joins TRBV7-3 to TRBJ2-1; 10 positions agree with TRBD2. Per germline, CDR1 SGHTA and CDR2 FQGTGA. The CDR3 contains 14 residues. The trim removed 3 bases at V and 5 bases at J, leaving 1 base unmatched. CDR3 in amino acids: CASSLLAGDNEQFF. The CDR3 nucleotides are TGTGCCAGCAGCTTGCTAGCGGGAGACAATGAGCAGTTCTTC. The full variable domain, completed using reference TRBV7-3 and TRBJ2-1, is GAGVSQTPSNKVTEKGKYVELRCDPISGHTALYWYRQSLGQGPEFLIYFQGTGAADDSGLPNDRFFAVRPEGSVSTLKIQRTERGDSAVYLCASSLLAGDNEQFFGPGTRLTVL.

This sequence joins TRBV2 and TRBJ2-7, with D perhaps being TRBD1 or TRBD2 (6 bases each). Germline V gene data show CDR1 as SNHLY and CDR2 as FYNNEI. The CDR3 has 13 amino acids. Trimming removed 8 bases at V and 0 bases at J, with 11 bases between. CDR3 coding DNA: TGTGCCAGCTGCGCGGGACACTCCTACGAGCAGTACTTC. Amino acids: CASCAGHSYEQYF.

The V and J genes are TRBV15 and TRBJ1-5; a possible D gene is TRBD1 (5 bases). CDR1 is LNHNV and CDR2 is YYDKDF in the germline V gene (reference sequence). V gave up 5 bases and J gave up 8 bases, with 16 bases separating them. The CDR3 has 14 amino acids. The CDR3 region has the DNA TGTGCCACCAGCGGGGGAGAGGTGGGAAAGCCCCAGCATTTT. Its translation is CATSGGEVGKPQHF.

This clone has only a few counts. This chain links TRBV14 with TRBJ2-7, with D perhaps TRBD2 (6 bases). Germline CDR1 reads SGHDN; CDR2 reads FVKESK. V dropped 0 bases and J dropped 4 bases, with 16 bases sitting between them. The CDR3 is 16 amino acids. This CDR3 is CASSQELGTPLYEQYF. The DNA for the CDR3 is TGTGCCAGCAGCCAAGAACTCGGGACTCCCTTGTACGAGCAGTACTTC. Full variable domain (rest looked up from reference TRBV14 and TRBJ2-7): EAGVTQFPSHSVIEKGQTVTLRCDPISGHDNLYWYRRVMGKEIKFLLHFVKESKQDESGMPNNRFLAERTGGTYSTLKVQPAELEDSGVYFCASSQELGTPLYEQYFGPGTRLTVT.

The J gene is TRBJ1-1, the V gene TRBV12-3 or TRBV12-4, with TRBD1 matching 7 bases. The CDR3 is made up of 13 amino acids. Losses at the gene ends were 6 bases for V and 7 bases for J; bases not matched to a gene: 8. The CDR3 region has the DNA TGTGCCAGCAGAAGACAGGGAGCAGGTGAAGCTTTCTTT. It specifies CASRRQGAGEAFF.